Listed below are T cell receptor beta chains from one sample, sequenced in a study of blood T cell repertoires in COVID-19. Produced via immunoSEQ multiplex PCR; TCRdb's table is partial and in-frame only. The sample has roughly 300,000 clones; roughly 89% are singletons. What was sequenced was peripheral blood. The receptors stem from a woman under 40 with COVID-19, enrolled during active disease. The CDR3 runs from the conserved cysteine through the conserved F or W. Each record gives: CDR3 protein, CDR3 DNA, V gene, D gene, J gene, clone size. D genes are given only for firm matches. A row's size may be missing; if present it is once, few, many or a size class.

CASSWTSGGETQYF,TGCGCCAGCAGCTGGACTAGCGGCGGAGAGACCCAGTACTTC,TRBV5-1,TRBD2,TRBJ2-5,-
CASSSGGRGMAGELFF,TGTGCCAGCAGCTCCGGGGGGCGGGGGATGGCCGGGGAGCTGTTTTTT,TRBV9,-,TRBJ2-2,-
CASSLQAGYTDTQYF,TGTGCCAGCAGCTTACAAGCGGGGTACACAGATACGCAGTATTTT,TRBV7-2,TRBD2,TRBJ2-3,-
CASSPLRTSGVHNEQFF,TGTGCCAGCAGTCCCCTAAGGACTAGCGGGGTGCACAATGAGCAGTTCTTC,TRBV27,TRBD2,TRBJ2-1,-
CASSRTSGGAGNEQFF,TGTGCCAGCAGTCGGACTAGCGGGGGGGCGGGTAATGAGCAGTTCTTC,TRBV27,TRBD2,TRBJ2-1,-
CASTTAVEAFF,TGTGCCAGCACCACAGCCGTTGAAGCTTTCTTT,TRBV6-5,-,TRBJ1-1,-
CASNQGPYYTF,TGCGCCAGCAACCAGGGGCCTTACTACACCTTC,TRBV10-2,-,TRBJ1-2,-
CASSAGTGGWDYGYTF,TGTGCCAGCAGTGCCGGGACAGGGGGTTGGGACTATGGCTACACCTTC,TRBV28,TRBD1,TRBJ1-2,-
CASRRDRAPDQPQHF,TGTGCCAGTAGACGGGACAGAGCCCCGGATCAGCCCCAGCATTTT,TRBV19,TRBD1,TRBJ1-5,-
CASSLERANTEAFF,TGCGCCAGCAGCTTGGAAAGAGCAAACACTGAAGCTTTCTTT,TRBV5-1,-,TRBJ1-1,-
CASSLEVGRSYEQYF,TGTGCCAGCAGCTTAGAGGTGGGGCGCTCCTACGAGCAGTACTTC,TRBV7-2,-,TRBJ2-7,-
CASSLGWRSGELFF,TGCGCCAGCAGCTTGGGCTGGAGGTCCGGGGAGCTGTTTTTT,TRBV5-1,-,TRBJ2-2,-
CASSLDRGGAHEQYF,TGTGCCAGCAGCTTAGATCGCGGAGGGGCCCACGAGCAGTACTTC,TRBV11-2,-,TRBJ2-7,-
CASSLMRTSGVLNEQFF,TGTGCCAGCAGCTTGATGAGGACTAGCGGGGTCCTCAATGAGCAGTTCTTC,TRBV5-5,TRBD2,TRBJ2-1,-
CASSPSTGARSPLHF,TGTGCCAGCAGCCCCTCTACAGGGGCCCGTTCACCCCTCCACTTT,TRBV11-2,TRBD1,TRBJ1-6,-
CASSPLGAVDGYTF,TGCGCCAGCAGCCCCCTTGGGGCTGTCGATGGCTACACCTTC,TRBV5-1,-,TRBJ1-2,once
CASSDPRGKNYGYTF,TGTGCCAGTAGTGACCCCAGGGGAAAGAACTATGGCTACACCTTC,TRBV19,-,TRBJ1-2,few
CASSVVEKTYNEQFF,TGTGCCAGCAGCGTAGTAGAAAAAACCTACAATGAGCAGTTCTTC,TRBV9,-,TRBJ2-1,-
CASSLKRTGAGELFF,TGTGCCAGTAGTCTCAAACGGACAGGGGCCGGGGAGCTGTTTTTT,TRBV19,TRBD1,TRBJ2-2,-
CATSRGTGGLGEQYF,TGTGCCACCAGCAGAGGGACAGGGGGTTTAGGTGAGCAGTACTTC,TRBV15,TRBD1,TRBJ2-7,-
CASSPAGGQNEQFF,TGCGCCAGCAGCCCGGCAGGGGGCCAGAATGAGCAGTTCTTC,TRBV4-1,TRBD1,TRBJ2-1,-
CASGSRQGGGYTF,TGCGCCAGCGGGTCCAGACAGGGCGGTGGCTACACCTTC,TRBV5-1,TRBD1,TRBJ1-2,-
CASSDPFRQAHGTEAFF,TGTGCCAGCAGCGACCCCTTTAGACAGGCCCATGGGACTGAAGCTTTCTTT,TRBV11-2,-,TRBJ1-1,-
CASSYPPLGRWETQYF,TGTGCCAGCAGTTACCCACCACTAGGGCGTTGGGAGACCCAGTACTTC,TRBV6-5,-,TRBJ2-5,-
CASSPQTGSTFLEQYF,TGTGCCAGCAGCCCCCAGACCGGGAGCACCTTTTTGGAGCAGTACTTC,TRBV7-7,-,TRBJ2-7,-
CASSETRYGYTF,TGTGCCAGCAGTGAAACACGCTATGGCTACACCTTC,TRBV2,-,TRBJ1-2,-
CASSPTAGPPNTGELFF,TGTGCCAGCTCACCAACCGCGGGACCGCCGAACACCGGGGAGCTGTTTTTT,TRBV18,-,TRBJ2-2,-
CSASSGDTQYF,TGCAGTGCTAGTTCCGGAGATACGCAGTATTTT,TRBV20-1,-,TRBJ2-3,-
CASSVGIGTYEQYF,TGTGCCAGCAGCGTAGGAATCGGGACCTACGAGCAGTACTTC,TRBV9,-,TRBJ2-7,-
CASTGQGRITEAFF,TGTGCCAGTACGGGACAGGGTCGAATCACTGAAGCTTTCTTT,TRBV19,TRBD1,TRBJ1-1,-
CSVELTAMGPQHF,TGCAGCGTTGAGCTGACAGCCATGGGGCCCCAGCATTTT,TRBV29-1,-,TRBJ1-5,-
CASRDRLNTEAFF,TGTGCCAGCCGGGACAGATTGAACACTGAAGCTTTCTTT,TRBV19,TRBD1,TRBJ1-1,-
CASSLGVGHQPQHF,TGTGCCAGCAGCTTAGGTGTCGGTCATCAGCCCCAGCATTTT,TRBV7-8,-,TRBJ1-5,few
CASRASGDYEQYF,TGTGCCAGCAGGGCTAGCGGAGATTACGAGCAGTACTTC,TRBV11-3,TRBD2,TRBJ2-7,-
CASSYGDLRELFF,TGTGCCAGCAGTTACGGAGACTTAAGGGAGCTGTTTTTT,TRBV6-5,-,TRBJ2-2,-
CASSVGGTNTDTQYF,TGTGCCAGCAGCGTAGGAGGGACTAACACAGATACGCAGTATTTT,TRBV9,TRBD2,TRBJ2-3,-
CATSDSRTVSNQPQHF,TGTGCCACCAGTGACTCCCGGACAGTAAGCAATCAGCCCCAGCATTTT,TRBV24-1,-,TRBJ1-5,-